This TCR beta chain came from a study of cytomegalovirus exposure and HLA in healthy donors (dated by TCRdb to the late 2010s). Regarding the research as a whole: An earlier analysis of some 550 of the donors reported 250 to 350 Gb of sequence data and 100 million to 130 million unique TCR beta sequences from about 200 million T cells. The genetic ancestry cluster associated with self-reported Caucasian donors included about 84% of the roughly 400 genotyped donors. All discovery cohort repertoires had been generated on a single sequencing platform. Because of strong linkage in the cohort, four to six DR-DQ haplotypes were treated as single units for association and clustering. The study combined high-throughput TCR immunosequencing, statistical association of individual TCRs with disease status, and machine learning to predict cytomegalovirus infection status. A later genetic analysis used genome-wide SNP genotypes for about 60% of the roughly 700 donors, treating that subset as a discovery cohort. A later analysis re-examined previously published TCR beta repertoires from 610 or so donors and added high-resolution HLA genotyping to investigate patterns of TCR occurrence. Among 398 genotyped donors of the cohort, an average of roughly 230,000 unique TCR beta nucleotide sequences was sequenced per donor, of which 15% to 20% were non-productive. HLA typing included class I and class II loci at four-digit resolution. Donor age, sex, ethnicity and CMV serostatus were collected together with the repertoire data. To decide whether each TCR beta V gene segment behaved as functional or pseudogenic, an earlier analysis of several hundred of the donors relied on high-throughput TCR beta sequencing. The later analysis used no new phenotypic data to find candidate immune exposures, relying instead on TCR beta sequences and their occurrence across donors. An early release that covered more than 550 HLA-typed donors contained around 300 gigabases of sequencing data and 80 million or so unique TCR sequences. The study aimed to test whether signatures of past pathogen exposure could be identified by cataloging public T cell receptors. A separate validation cohort of 100 to 150 different subjects was used in addition to the 666-subject first cohort. The number of donors typed differed by locus, with roughly 620-630 for A, B, C, DRB1 and DQB1, roughly 520 for DQA1, over 600 for DPA1, and approximately 470 for DPB1. Using immunosequencing, the study profiled T cell repertoires from 640 or so subjects and related those repertoires to cytomegalovirus serostatus. Results and caveats for the whole study, not just this receptor: It was suggested by the authors that the approach could potentially be generalized to other disease states and immunological phenotypes. The 87-base-pair reads could not distinguish some IMGT-functional V segments, including TRBV6-2 and TRBV6-3, so those segments were excluded. According to a later genetic analysis, donors in an Asian-associated ancestry cluster had fewer N-insertions in productive TCRs than the approximately 670-donor mean. The sequencing pipeline was judged likely to have produced a cluster of highly shared sequence variants as a technical artifact. According to a later analysis, most CMV-associated TCR beta chains appeared to be HLA-restricted, and the HLA associations seemed to be driven largely by CMV exposure. A further reported finding was that TCR beta sequences accurately predicted the HLA-A and HLA-B alleles for most subjects in the first cohort. In the study, around 150 TCR beta chains were listed as associated with cytomegalovirus. Linkage disequilibrium might explain the correlated functional status among segregating V segments, but an unknown experimental factor could not be excluded. Because HLA typing was unavailable for some donors at each locus, only the typed subset was used in association tests. Assigning TCR associations to individual alleles was difficult when HLA alleles, especially DR and DQ, strongly co-occurred. A later analysis found that TCR association rates varied across HLA loci, with DRB1 alleles showing the most associated TCRs and HLA-C alleles the fewest. A few of the identified cytomegalovirus-associated TCR beta chains were confirmed in vitro to be specific for cytomegalovirus antigens. Specific HLA alleles were associated with around 18,000 TCR beta sequences at a false discovery rate of 0.05 in a later analysis. Because counts were too low, roughly 17 rarely observed V segments, including chromosome 9 orphons, were left out of the earlier analysis of several hundred of the donors. While some public TCRs were present in many individuals, most TCR sequences turned up only very rarely across donors. In both the original and validation cohorts, the classifier was reported to diagnose cytomegalovirus status with high specificity and sensitivity. Several of the top co-occurrence clusters appeared to be linked to parvovirus B19, influenza, CMV and Epstein-Barr virus, according to a later analysis. In a later genetic analysis, a missense DCLRE1C variant was associated with V-gene and J-gene trimming of TCR beta chains, and the association was replicated in an independent cohort. Presence/absence analyses assumed roughly uniform sequencing depth across donors, an assumption that may not hold. Only TCR beta chains were sequenced in this cohort, and the absence of alpha or paired-chain data limited detectable features. The only immune exposure information available for the cohort was CMV serostatus. Broadly in line with IMGT annotations, most TCR beta V segments showed up in productive rearrangements about 87% or about 30% of the time in an earlier analysis of 587 of the donors. A later analysis found that HLA-associated TCR beta chains were more clonally expanded and had lower generation probabilities than equally common non-associated chains.

The germline V gene gives CDR1 as LGHNA and CDR2 as YSLEER. The junction shows trimming of 3 bases on V and 7 bases on J, plus 7 bases between the germline ends. The CDR3 goes from the cysteine to the phenylalanine over 13 residues. CDR3 DNA only is kept here, 39 bases in frame from base 1. In regard to this clone: Its antigen remains undetermined. No much larger clone is present one base from it, and per-base qualities are unavailable.

Library preparation was by the immunoSEQ multiplex PCR assay. A mixture of 60 forward primers for TCR Vbeta segments and 13 reverse primers for TCR Jbeta segments was used in the multiplex PCR. The CDR3 region of rearranged TCR beta genes was amplified from genomic DNA by a multiplex PCR assay. The Illumina HiSeq System was used to sequence the amplified TCR beta libraries as 87-base-pair reads. Per the original workflow: In a later analysis, some 80 million unique TCR beta chains were counted across the approximately 670 repertoires, and roughly 11 million of these chains were shared by at least two donors. To remove PCR and sequencing errors, raw reads were error-corrected and collapsed into unique sequences using a nearest-neighbor algorithm that merged closely related sequences. V, D and J gene segments were assigned by aligning CDR3 sequences to IMGT reference sequences. Each retained sequence needed at least a six-nucleotide match to both a V gene segment and a J gene segment. Rearrangements were classified as productive when the CDR3 lacked stop codons and remained in frame with V and J, and all other rearrangements were classified as non-productive. CDR3 was defined by IMGT convention, running from the second conserved V-encoded cysteine to the conserved J-encoded phenylalanine. In an earlier analysis of some 550 of the donors, sequences lacking an unambiguous match to a single V gene segment were excluded. In an earlier analysis of 450 to 700 of the donors, V segments were called functional above 56.7% productive rearrangements and were called segregating when the between-donor standard deviation exceeded 5%. A statistical classification framework was built for diagnosing cytomegalovirus status from the catalog of TCR beta chain sequences. A later analysis assigned V and J genes by comparing TCR nucleotide sequences with IMGT/GENE-DB human TR gene sequences. In a later analysis, CDR3 sequences and most-parsimonious VDJ recombination scenarios were assigned using the TCRdist pipeline. In a later analysis, each TCR beta chain was defined by its CDR3 amino acid sequence together with its V-gene family, and reads lacking a unique V-gene family were excluded. A later analysis removed 592 highly shared, low-generation-probability nucleotide sequences to deal with suspected cross-contamination and a sequencing artifact. In a later analysis, a clonal expansion index was calculated for each public chain from normalized within-repertoire ranks of inferred template counts. A later analysis computed generation probabilities with a VDJ recombination model fitted to out-of-frame rearrangements, and checked the results against IGoR. In a later analysis, hypergeometric tests were used to score TCR-TCR, TCR-HLA and TCR-CMV co-occurrence, with a repertoire-size bias correction applied to TCR pairs. A later analysis estimated false discovery rates by permuting HLA or CMV assignments 20 times. In a later analysis, co-occurring TCRs were grouped with DBSCAN, and TCRdist sequence similarity was added when clustering was performed within HLA-allele-positive subsets. For co-occurrence clustering, repertoires with fewer than 30,000 or more than 120,000 public chains were excluded, along with roughly five repertoires with anomalous nucleotide sharing. TCRdb retrieved this table from immuneACCESS and kept in-frame rearrangements only. Not all clones are present; in checked studies, unresolved V genes account for under half, and no reason is known for the remainder. V and J calls and clone size follow that table, whereas D and trimming were derived from the DNA. Across this sample there are approximately 190,000 clones, with about 13% seen only once. About 8% of the sample lies in the top ten.

In total, fewer than 750 healthy bone marrow donors made up the cohort. At the time of sampling, all cohort members were nominally healthy, though unrecorded immune exposures were likely present. The donor was CMV seropositive and belonged to the group of 250 to 300 seropositive cohort members. A peripheral blood sample was provided by each donor, and peripheral blood mononuclear cells were used for TCR beta sequencing. Genomic DNA was extracted from the blood cell samples with the Qiagen DNeasy Blood Extraction Kit. The receptor was derived from a man in his fifties in good health and CMV-seropositive. The sequenced sample consisted of PBMCs. The sequence joins TRBV4-3 to TRBJ1-6, with no reliable assignment of the D segment. The DNA reads as follows: TGCGCCAGCAGCCACCCCGGGAATTCACCCCTCCACTTT. Its protein product is CASSHPGNSPLHF.